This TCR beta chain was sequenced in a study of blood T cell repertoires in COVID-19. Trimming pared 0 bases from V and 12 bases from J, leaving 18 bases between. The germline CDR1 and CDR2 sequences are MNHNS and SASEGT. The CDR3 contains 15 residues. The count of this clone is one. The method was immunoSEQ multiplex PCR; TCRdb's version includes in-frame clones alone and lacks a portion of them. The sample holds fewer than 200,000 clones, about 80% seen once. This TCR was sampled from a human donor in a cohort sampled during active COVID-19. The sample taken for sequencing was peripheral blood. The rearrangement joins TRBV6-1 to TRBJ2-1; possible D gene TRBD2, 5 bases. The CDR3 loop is CASSEAFGLRDGQFF. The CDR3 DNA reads TGTGCCAGCAGTGAAGCGTTCGGCCTGAGGGATGGGCAGTTCTTC.